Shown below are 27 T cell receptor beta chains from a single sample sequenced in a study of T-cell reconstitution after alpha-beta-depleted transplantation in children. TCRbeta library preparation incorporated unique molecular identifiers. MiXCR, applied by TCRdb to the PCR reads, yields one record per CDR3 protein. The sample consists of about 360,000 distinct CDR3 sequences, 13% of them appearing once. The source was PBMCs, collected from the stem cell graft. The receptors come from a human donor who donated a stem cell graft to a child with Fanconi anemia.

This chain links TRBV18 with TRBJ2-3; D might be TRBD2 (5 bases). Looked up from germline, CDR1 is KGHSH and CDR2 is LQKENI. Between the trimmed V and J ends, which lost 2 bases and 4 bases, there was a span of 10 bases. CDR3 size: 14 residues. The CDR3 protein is CASSPEGLADTQYF. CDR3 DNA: TGTGCCAGCTCACCAGAGGGCTTGGCAGATACGCAGTATTTT.

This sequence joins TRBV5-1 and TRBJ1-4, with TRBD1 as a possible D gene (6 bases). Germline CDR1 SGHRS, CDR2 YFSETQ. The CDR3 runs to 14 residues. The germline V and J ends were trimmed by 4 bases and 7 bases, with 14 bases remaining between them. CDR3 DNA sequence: TGCGCCAGCAGCGCACAGGGCCTTGGTGAAAAACTGTTTTTT. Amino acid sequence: CASSAQGLGEKLFF.

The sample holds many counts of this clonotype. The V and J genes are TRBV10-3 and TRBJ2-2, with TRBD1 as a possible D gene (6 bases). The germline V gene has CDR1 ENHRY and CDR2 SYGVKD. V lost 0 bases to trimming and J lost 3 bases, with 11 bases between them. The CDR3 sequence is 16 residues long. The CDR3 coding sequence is TGTGCCATCAGTGAGTCGAACAGGGTGGACACCGGGGAGCTGTTTTTT. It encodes CAISESNRVDTGELFF.

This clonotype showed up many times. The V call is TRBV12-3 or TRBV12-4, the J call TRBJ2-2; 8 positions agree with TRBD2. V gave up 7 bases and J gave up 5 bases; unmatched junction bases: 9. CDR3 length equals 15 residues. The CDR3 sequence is CASTPSRGATGELFF. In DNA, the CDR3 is TGTGCCAGCACCCCCTCGCGGGGGGCGACCGGGGAGCTGTTTTTT.

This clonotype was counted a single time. CDR3 loop: CASSPQVANNEQFF. CDR3 DNA: TGTGCCAGCTCACCACAGGTAGCAAACAATGAGCAGTTCTTC. This chain connects TRBV18 to TRBJ2-1; the D is unclear. The germline V gene encodes CDR1 KGHSH and CDR2 LQKENI. Deletions cut 1 base from V and 5 bases from J, with 9 bases between. The CDR3 length is 14 residues.

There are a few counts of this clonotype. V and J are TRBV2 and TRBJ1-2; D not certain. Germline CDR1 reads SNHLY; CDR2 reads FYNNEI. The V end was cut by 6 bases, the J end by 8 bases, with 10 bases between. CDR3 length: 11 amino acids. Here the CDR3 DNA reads TGTGCCAGCAGAAGTGACAAGGGCTACACCTTC. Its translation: CASRSDKGYTF.

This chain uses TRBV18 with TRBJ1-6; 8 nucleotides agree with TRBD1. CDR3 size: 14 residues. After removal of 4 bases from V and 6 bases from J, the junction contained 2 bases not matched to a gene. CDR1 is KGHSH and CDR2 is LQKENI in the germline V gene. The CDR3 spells CASSRDRFNSPLHF. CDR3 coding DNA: TGTGCCAGCTCACGGGACAGGTTTAATTCACCCCTCCACTTT. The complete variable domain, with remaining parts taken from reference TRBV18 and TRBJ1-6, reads NAGVMQNPRHLVRRRGQEARLRCSPMKGHSHVYWYRQLPEEGLKFMVYLQKENIIDESGMPKERFSAEFPKEGPSILRIQQVVRGDSAAYFCASSRDRFNSPLHFGNGTRLTVT.

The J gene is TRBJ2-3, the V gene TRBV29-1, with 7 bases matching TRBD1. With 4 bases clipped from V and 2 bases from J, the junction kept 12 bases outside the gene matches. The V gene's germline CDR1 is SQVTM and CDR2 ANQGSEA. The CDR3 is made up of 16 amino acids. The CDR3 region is CSVVALFDRVTDTQYF. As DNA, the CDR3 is TGCAGCGTTGTGGCCCTCTTCGACAGGGTCACAGATACGCAGTATTTT.

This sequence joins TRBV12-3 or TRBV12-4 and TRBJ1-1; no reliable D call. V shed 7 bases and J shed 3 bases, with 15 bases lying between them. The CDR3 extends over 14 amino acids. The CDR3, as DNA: TGTGCCAGCATAAAAAACAGTGCAGACACTGAAGCTTTCTTT. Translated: CASIKNSADTEAFF.

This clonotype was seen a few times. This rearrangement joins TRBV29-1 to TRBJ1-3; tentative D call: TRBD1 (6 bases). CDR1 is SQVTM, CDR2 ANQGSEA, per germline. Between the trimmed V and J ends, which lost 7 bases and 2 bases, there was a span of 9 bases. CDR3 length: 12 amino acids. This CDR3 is CSAGQTGNTIYF. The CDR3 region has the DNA TGCAGCGCCGGACAGACTGGAAACACCATATATTTT.

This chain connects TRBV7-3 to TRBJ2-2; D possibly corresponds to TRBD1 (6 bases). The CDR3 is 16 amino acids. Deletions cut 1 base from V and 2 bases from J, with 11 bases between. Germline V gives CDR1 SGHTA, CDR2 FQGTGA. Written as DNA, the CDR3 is TGTGCCAGCAGCTTAATAGGGACATCAAACACCGGGGAGCTGTTTTTT. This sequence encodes CASSLIGTSNTGELFF.

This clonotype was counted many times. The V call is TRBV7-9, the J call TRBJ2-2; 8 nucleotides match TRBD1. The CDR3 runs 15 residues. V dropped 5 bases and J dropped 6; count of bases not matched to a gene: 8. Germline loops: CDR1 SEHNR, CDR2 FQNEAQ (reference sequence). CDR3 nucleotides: TGTGCCAGCAGCCCCCAGACAGGGGTGTCCGGGGAGCTGTTTTTT. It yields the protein CASSPQTGVSGELFF.

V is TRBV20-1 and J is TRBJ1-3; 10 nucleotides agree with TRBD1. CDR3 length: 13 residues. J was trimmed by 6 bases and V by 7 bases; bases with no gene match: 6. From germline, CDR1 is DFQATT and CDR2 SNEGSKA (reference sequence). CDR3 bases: TGCAGTGTCCCCGGACAGGGGGAAAACACCATATATTTT. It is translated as CSVPGQGENTIYF.

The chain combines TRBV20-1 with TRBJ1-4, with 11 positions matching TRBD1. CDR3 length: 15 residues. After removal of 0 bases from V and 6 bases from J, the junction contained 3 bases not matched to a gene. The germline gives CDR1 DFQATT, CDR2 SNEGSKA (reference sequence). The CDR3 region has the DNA TGCAGTGCTAGAGATCCGGGACAGGGGGATGAAAAACTGTTTTTT. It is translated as CSARDPGQGDEKLFF.

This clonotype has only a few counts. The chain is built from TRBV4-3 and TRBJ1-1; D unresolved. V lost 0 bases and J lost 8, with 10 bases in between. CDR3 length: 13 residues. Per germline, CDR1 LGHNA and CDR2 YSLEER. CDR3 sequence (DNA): TGCGCCAGCAGCCAAGATCGAGGAGGGGAAGCTTTCTTT. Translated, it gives CASSQDRGGEAFF.

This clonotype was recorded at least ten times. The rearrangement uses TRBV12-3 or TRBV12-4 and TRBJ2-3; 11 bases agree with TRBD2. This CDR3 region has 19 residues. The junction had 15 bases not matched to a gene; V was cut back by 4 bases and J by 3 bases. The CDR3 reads CASSWPSGGPAVETDTQYF. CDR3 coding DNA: TGTGCCAGCAGTTGGCCTAGCGGGGGGCCCGCTGTAGAGACAGATACGCAGTATTTT.

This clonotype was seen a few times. CDR3 DNA sequence: TGTGCCAGCAGCTTAGCGGGGACAGACGATAACATTCAGTACTTC. Residues: CASSLAGTDDNIQYF. This chain links TRBV11-1 with TRBJ2-4, with TRBD1 matching 7 bases. Germline trimming cut 0 bases from V and 7 bases from J; bases unmatched to any gene: 6. The V gene's germline CDR1 is SGHAT and CDR2 FQDESV (reference sequence). This CDR3 is 15 amino acids long.

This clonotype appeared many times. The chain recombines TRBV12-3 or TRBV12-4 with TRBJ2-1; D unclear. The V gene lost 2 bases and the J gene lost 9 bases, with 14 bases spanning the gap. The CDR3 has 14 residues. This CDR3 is CASSLSSVFGEQFF. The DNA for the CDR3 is TGTGCCAGCAGTTTAAGTAGTGTCTTTGGTGAGCAGTTCTTC.

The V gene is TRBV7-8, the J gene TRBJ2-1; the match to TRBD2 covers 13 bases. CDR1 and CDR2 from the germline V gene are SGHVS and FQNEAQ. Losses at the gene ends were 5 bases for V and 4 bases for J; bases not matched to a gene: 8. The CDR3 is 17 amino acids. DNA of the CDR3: TGTGCCAGCAGCGCCCTGGCGACTAGCGGGGGGTACAATGAGCAGTTCTTC. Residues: CASSALATSGGYNEQFF.

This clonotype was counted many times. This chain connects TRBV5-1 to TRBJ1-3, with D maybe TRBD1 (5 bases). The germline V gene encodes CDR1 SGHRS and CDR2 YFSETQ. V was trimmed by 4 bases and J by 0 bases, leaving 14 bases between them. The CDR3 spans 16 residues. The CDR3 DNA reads TGCGCCAGCAGCCCGGCCCCACAGGTCTCTGGAAACACCATATATTTT. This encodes CASSPAPQVSGNTIYF.

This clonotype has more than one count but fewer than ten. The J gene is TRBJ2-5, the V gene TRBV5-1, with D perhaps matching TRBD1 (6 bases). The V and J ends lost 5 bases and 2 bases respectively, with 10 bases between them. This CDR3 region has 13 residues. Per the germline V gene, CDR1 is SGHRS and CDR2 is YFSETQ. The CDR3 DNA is TGCGCCAGCAGGTTACAGGGACAAGAGACCCAGTACTTC. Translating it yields CASRLQGQETQYF.

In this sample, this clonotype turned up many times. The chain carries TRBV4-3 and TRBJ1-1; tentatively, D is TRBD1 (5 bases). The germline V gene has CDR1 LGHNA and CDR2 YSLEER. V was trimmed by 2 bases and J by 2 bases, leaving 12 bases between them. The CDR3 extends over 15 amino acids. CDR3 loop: CASSQLDRSNTEAFF. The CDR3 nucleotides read TGCGCCAGCAGCCAACTTGACAGATCAAACACTGAAGCTTTCTTT.

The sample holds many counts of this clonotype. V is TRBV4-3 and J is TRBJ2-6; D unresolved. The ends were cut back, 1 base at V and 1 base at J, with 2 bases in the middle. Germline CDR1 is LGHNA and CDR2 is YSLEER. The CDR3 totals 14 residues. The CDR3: CASSQVSGANVLTF. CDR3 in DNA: TGCGCCAGCAGCCAAGTTTCTGGGGCCAACGTCCTGACTTTC.

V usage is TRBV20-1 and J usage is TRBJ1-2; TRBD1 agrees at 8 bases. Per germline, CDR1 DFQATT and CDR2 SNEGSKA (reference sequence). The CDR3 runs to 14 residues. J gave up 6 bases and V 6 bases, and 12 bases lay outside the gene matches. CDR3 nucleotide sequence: TGCAGTGCCGTAGGCGGACAGGGTGTGAATGGCTACACCTTC. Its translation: CSAVGGQGVNGYTF.

The CDR3: CASSPGIKLTEAFF. DNA for the CDR3: TGCGCCAGCAGCCCTGGAATAAAGTTGACTGAAGCTTTCTTT. This rearrangement joins TRBV5-1 to TRBJ1-1, with D unresolved. V gave up 4 bases and J gave up 5 bases, with 15 bases separating them. Germline V lookup: CDR1 SGHRS, CDR2 YFSETQ. The CDR3 runs to 14 residues. The full variable domain, in which reference TRBV5-1 and TRBJ1-1 provide the parts outside the CDR3, is KAGVTQTPRYLIKTRGQQVTLSCSPISGHRSVSWYQQTPGQGLQFLFEYFSETQRNKGNFPGRFSGRQFSNSRSEMNVSTLELGDSALYLCASSPGIKLTEAFFGQGTRLTVV.

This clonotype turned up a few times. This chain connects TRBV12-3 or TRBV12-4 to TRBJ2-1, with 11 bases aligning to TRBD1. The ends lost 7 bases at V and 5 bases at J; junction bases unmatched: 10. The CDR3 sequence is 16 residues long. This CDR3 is CASTPSDRGHHNEQFF. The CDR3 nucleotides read TGTGCCAGCACCCCATCGGACAGGGGGCATCACAATGAGCAGTTCTTC.

CDR3 in amino acids: CASSPSTSGGWETQYF. In nucleotides, the CDR3 is TGTGCCAGCAGCCCGTCGACTAGCGGGGGTTGGGAGACCCAGTACTTC. The chain is built from TRBV7-8 and TRBJ2-5; 12 bases are shared with TRBD2. The CDR3 has 16 amino acids. CDR1 is SGHVS, CDR2 FQNEAQ, per germline. Trimming removed 5 bases from V and 5 bases from J; junction bases left unmatched: 9.